These T cell receptor beta chains were read from a single sample in a study of blood T cell repertoires in COVID-19. Using immunoSEQ multiplex PCR, the repertoire was profiled, and TCRdb retains in-frame clones only, with some absent. The sample carries about 200,000 clones, approximately 81% recorded once. Sequencing input: peripheral blood. These receptors were obtained from an elderly woman with acute or convalescent COVID-19. The CDR3 runs from the conserved cysteine through the conserved F or W. Each record gives: CDR3 protein, J gene, clone size, V gene. The size of a clone is reported for some rows only, either as once, few or many, or as a class for expanded clones.

cdr3_aa: CASSLAGSYTGELFF
j_call: TRBJ2-2
clone_size: few
v_call: TRBV19

cdr3_aa: CASSSDRGNQPQHF
j_call: TRBJ1-5
clone_size: .
v_call: TRBV7-2

cdr3_aa: CASSRRTGVGGYTF
j_call: TRBJ1-2
clone_size: .
v_call: TRBV3-1/TRBV3-2

cdr3_aa: CASSVQGATNEKLFF
j_call: TRBJ1-4
clone_size: .
v_call: TRBV9

cdr3_aa: CASSLQGAPEAFF
j_call: TRBJ1-1
clone_size: .
v_call: TRBV5-1

cdr3_aa: CASSQDRLNTEAFF
j_call: TRBJ1-1
clone_size: .
v_call: TRBV4-3

cdr3_aa: CASRPRQVHYGYTF
j_call: TRBJ1-2
clone_size: .
v_call: TRBV6-6

cdr3_aa: CASSLSQGASVNTIYF
j_call: TRBJ1-3
clone_size: .
v_call: TRBV25-1

cdr3_aa: CATSASYPGLGRKLFF
j_call: TRBJ1-4
clone_size: .
v_call: TRBV24-1

cdr3_aa: CASSRRSNTEAFF
j_call: TRBJ1-1
clone_size: .
v_call: TRBV11-2

cdr3_aa: CASSRGVAGSNEQFF
j_call: TRBJ2-1
clone_size: .
v_call: TRBV7-9

cdr3_aa: CASSPGQAFSYNEQFF
j_call: TRBJ2-1
clone_size: .
v_call: TRBV5-8

cdr3_aa: CATSELGTGAPMVTDTQYF
j_call: TRBJ2-3
clone_size: .
v_call: TRBV24-1

cdr3_aa: CASSPGSAKAFF
j_call: TRBJ1-1
clone_size: .
v_call: TRBV4-3

cdr3_aa: CSVARSPSDENEQYF
j_call: TRBJ2-7
clone_size: .
v_call: TRBV29-1

cdr3_aa: CASSDMGASGANVLTF
j_call: TRBJ2-6
clone_size: .
v_call: TRBV28